The subject of this entry is one T cell receptor (beta chain). How the authors handled the data: Cell counts per sample came from amplifying reference gene primers. Generated by immunoSEQ multiplex PCR, the TCRdb table keeps only in-frame clones and is missing some. V, J and clone size derive from that table, while D and trimming were established from the DNA sequence. The sample yields 300,000 to 400,000 clones, around nine tenths seen once. The data belong to a study of blood T cell repertoires in COVID-19. Study-wide background: There were acute and convalescent COVID-19 samples, and they came from the United States, Italy and Spain. In each case, the material was cDNA or gDNA derived from T cells, B-cell-depleted T cells, or PBMCs.

Germline CDR1 reads SGHNT; CDR2 reads YENEEA. The CDR3 spans 14 residues. Losses at the gene ends were 4 bases for V and 4 bases for J; bases not matched to a gene: 3. This sequence originates from a woman younger than 35 who had recovered from COVID-19. The chain employs TRBV11-3 and TRBJ2-5; 10 bases match TRBD1. What was sequenced was peripheral blood. CDR3 in amino acids: CASSSDRGRETQYF. The DNA of the CDR3 is TGTGCCAGCAGCTCCGACAGGGGGCGAGAGACCCAGTACTTC.